The TCR beta chain under discussion was sequenced for a study of blood T cell repertoires in COVID-19. Before being deemed recovered, Cohort 3 donors had two negative PCRs, clearance, or symptom resolution. Using immunoSEQ multiplex PCR, the repertoire was profiled, and TCRdb retains in-frame clones only, with some absent. The sample lists 330,000 or so clones, about 90% seen once, with under 3% in the top ten. The CDR3 spans 13 residues. The V gene lost 2 bases and the J gene lost 8 bases, with 12 bases spanning the gap. This TCR derives from a woman in her twenties or thirties who had recovered from COVID-19. The sequenced material came from PBMCs or T cells enriched from blood (not recorded which). The J gene is TRBJ1-1, the V gene TRBV12-3 or TRBV12-4; D gene uncertain. The CDR3 DNA reads TGTGCCAGCAGTTTAAAGCTAGCGACAGAAGCTTTCTTT. Its protein product is CASSLKLATEAFF.